The T cell receptor beta chain described here comes from a study of cytomegalovirus exposure and HLA in healthy donors. A remark on this clone: The antigen is undetermined.

PCR employed 60 Vbeta and 13 Jbeta primers. Measured with immunoSEQ multiplex PCR; TCRdb has only the in-frame clones, and not every one. In all, the sample yields about 130,000 clones. Study-level findings and limits: It was 160 or so TCR beta chains that were listed as cytomegalovirus-associated. Later analysis revealed greater clonal expansion in HLA-associated TCR beta chains than in equally common others.

CDR3 length: 14 amino acids. CDR1 is MDHEN and CDR2 is SYDVKM in the germline V gene. The V and J ends lost 4 bases and 6 bases respectively, with 13 bases between them. Those who donated were healthy bone marrow donors. The chain recombines TRBV28 with TRBJ1-5; a possible D gene is TRBD1 (5 bases). The sequenced material came from PBMCs. This TCR derives from a man between 18 and 35 years old in good health and CMV-seronegative. CDR3 sequence reads: CASSWGSGGQPQHF. CDR3 nucleotides: TGTGCCAGCAGTTGGGGCTCAGGTGGTCAGCCCCAGCATTTT.